Sequencing of this TCR beta chain was carried out in a study of T cells in Graves' hyperthyroidism and ophthalmopathy. Whole-study context: Peripheral blood was collected at initial diagnosis, before any treatment.

In germline, CDR1 is MNHNS, CDR2 SASEGT. Trimming cost V 8 bases and J 5 bases; bases outside gene matches: 10. CDR3 length: 16 residues. This clonotype occurred a few times. As yet, its antigen is unknown. RNA transcripts served as the template for amplifying TCR beta CDR3 regions. A set of HTBI primers served as the primers for a first-round RT-PCR of the TCR CDR3. TCRdb reprocessed the multiplex PCR reads with MiXCR, giving one entry per CDR3 protein. The table includes 400,000 to 500,000 distinct CDR3 sequences, over 13% detected once. General observations from the study: Among thyroid clonotypes expanded above 0.001, most also appeared in blood. Ophthalmopathy was distinguished from stable hyperthyroidism by 13 V-J signatures.

With a duration under 2 months, the hyperthyroidism was newly diagnosed in patients aged 18 to 65. Material for sequencing was blood. The TCR comes from a woman younger than 35 with Graves' hyperthyroidism. The chain couples TRBV6-1 to TRBJ2-5, with 14 bases that match TRBD2. In nucleotides, the CDR3 is TGTGCCAGCCGAAGGGGACTAGCGGGAGAGCGGGAGACCCAGTACTTC. This encodes CASRRGLAGERETQYF.